The TCR beta chain described here comes from a study of T cell changes during pregnancy in multiple sclerosis. V shed 1 base, J shed 0 bases, and the junction held 4 bases outside the gene matches. This CDR3 has 16 residues. Germline-derived CDR1 and CDR2 are LGHNA and YNFKEQ. Produced via immunoSEQ multiplex PCR; TCRdb's table is partial and in-frame only. The sample contains around 92,000 clones, approximately 95% of which appear only once. The genes are TRBV4-2 and TRBJ1-2; 8 bases fit TRBD1. The starting material was peripheral blood, obtained after pregnancy. The sequence came from a female donor with multiple sclerosis, enrolled in a pregnancy study. The CDR3: CASSQGRDRTNYGYTF. The DNA for the CDR3 is TGTGCCAGCAGCCAAGGGAGGGACAGGACTAACTATGGCTACACCTTC.